These 19 T cell receptor beta chains originate from one sample sequenced in a study of control samples from healthy donors and cancer patients. Produced via immunoSEQ multiplex PCR; TCRdb's table is partial and in-frame only. The top ten clones hold under 9% of a sample with 100,000 to 150,000 clones, around nine tenths of them seen once. Input material: PBMCs. These receptors were taken from a man over 45 with head and neck cancer.

J is TRBJ1-3 and V is TRBV6-5; D call uncertain. Germline CDR1 MNHEY, CDR2 SVGAGI. The CDR3 is 14 amino acids. V was shortened by 7 bases and J by 0 bases, with 10 bases between the two germline ends. The CDR3 DNA follows: TGTGCCAGCAAACGGGCCTACTCTGGAAACACCATATATTTT. Residues: CASKRAYSGNTIYF.

The chain carries TRBV5-1 and TRBJ1-2; D unclear. V dropped 1 base and J dropped 0 bases, with 22 bases sitting between them. CDR1 and CDR2 (germline): SGHRS, YFSETQ. The CDR3 has 19 amino acids. CDR3 amino acids: CASSLFSDAKPQSNYGYTF. CDR3 in DNA: TGCGCCAGCAGCTTGTTTTCGGACGCCAAACCTCAGTCTAACTATGGCTACACCTTC. Full variable domain (rest looked up from reference TRBV5-1 and TRBJ1-2): KAGVTQTPRYLIKTRGQQVTLSCSPISGHRSVSWYQQTPGQGLQFLFEYFSETQRNKGNFPGRFSGRQFSNSRSEMNVSTLELGDSALYLCASSLFSDAKPQSNYGYTFGSGTRLTVV.

The V gene is TRBV7-8, the J gene TRBJ1-2, with D perhaps matching TRBD1 (6 bases). CDR1 is SGHVS, CDR2 FQNEAQ, per germline. V was shortened by 5 bases and J by 3 bases, with 16 bases between the two germline ends. The CDR3 runs to 15 residues. CDR3 coding DNA: TGTGCCAGCAGCCCCGACCCCACAGGGTACTATGGCTACACCTTC. Protein: CASSPDPTGYYGYTF. The whole variable domain, remainder taken from reference TRBV7-8 and TRBJ1-2, is GAGVSQSPRYKVAKRGQDVALRCDPISGHVSLFWYQQALGQGPEFLTYFQNEAQLDKSGLPSDRFFAERPEGSVSTLKIQRTQQEDSAVYLCASSPDPTGYYGYTFGSGTRLTVV.

This clone was picked up one time. The chain uses TRBV15 and TRBJ1-5; TRBD1 aligns across 7 bases. The germline CDR1 and CDR2 sequences are LNHNV and YYDKDF (reference sequence). With 4 bases clipped from V and 1 base from J, the junction kept 4 bases outside the gene matches. The CDR3 is made up of 15 amino acids. CDR3 sequence: CATSKRGGSNQPQHF. The CDR3 nucleotides are TGTGCCACCAGCAAGAGAGGGGGCAGCAATCAGCCCCAGCATTTT.

The chain links TRBV5-1 to TRBJ2-5; 9 nucleotides align to TRBD2. This CDR3 contains 15 residues. CDR1 and CDR2 (germline): SGHRS, YFSETQ. J was trimmed by 2 bases and V by 5 bases; bases with no gene match: 7. The chain's CDR3 is CASRPGLASQETQYF. In DNA form, the CDR3 reads TGCGCCAGCAGACCGGGACTAGCATCACAAGAGACCCAGTACTTC.

The sample holds a few counts of this clone. V is TRBV6-6 and J is TRBJ2-3; 9 bases map to TRBD2. Germline V CDR1 and CDR2: MNHNY, SVGAGI (reference sequence). J was trimmed by 3 bases and V by 5 bases; bases with no gene match: 3. The length of the CDR3 is 14 residues. CDR3 sequence: CASSRSGSTDTQYF. CDR3 sequence (DNA): TGTGCCAGCAGTCGTAGCGGGAGTACAGATACGCAGTATTTT.

The rearrangement links TRBV24-1 to TRBJ2-2; perhaps TRBD2 as D (6 bases). Looked up from germline, CDR1 is KGHDR and CDR2 is SFDVKD. With 9 bases removed from V and 4 bases from J, the gap between germline ends came to 14 bases. This CDR3 has 14 amino acids. The CDR3 DNA follows: TGTGCCACCGGGCAATCCGGGGGCACCGGGGAGCTGTTTTTT. Translated, it gives CATGQSGGTGELFF.

The gene calls are TRBV7-2 and TRBJ2-7, with TRBD2 identical over 9 bases. Unmatched junction bases numbered 0, after V lost 0 bases and J lost 0 bases. The CDR3 sequence is 15 residues long. CDR1 is SGHTA and CDR2 is FQGNSA in the germline V gene. The CDR3 loop is CASSLASGSSYEQYF. CDR3 sequence (DNA): TGTGCCAGCAGCTTAGCTAGCGGGAGCTCCTACGAGCAGTACTTC.

The chain joins TRBV15 to TRBJ2-7; unclear D gene. Germline CDR1 reads LNHNV; CDR2 reads YYDKDF (reference sequence). The V gene lost 1 base and the J gene lost 0 bases, with 10 bases spanning the gap. This CDR3 contains 15 residues. The CDR3 region is CATSRGSGSSYEQYF. As DNA, the CDR3 is TGTGCCACCAGCAGAGGGTCAGGCAGCTCCTACGAGCAGTACTTC.

The rearrangement uses TRBV28 and TRBJ2-1, with 9 positions matching TRBD2. V shed 8 bases and J 0 bases; nucleotides not matched to a gene: 8. This CDR3 region has 16 residues. The germline V gene encodes CDR1 MDHEN and CDR2 SYDVKM. CDR3: CASGSGSALSYNEQFF. The CDR3 DNA is TGTGCCAGCGGTAGCGGGAGTGCCCTCTCCTACAATGAGCAGTTCTTC.

V gene TRBV19 combines with J gene TRBJ2-5; no firm D call. Trimming cost V 3 bases and J 5 bases, with 10 bases left between them. The CDR3 sequence is 13 residues long. In germline, CDR1 is LNHDA, CDR2 SQIVND (reference sequence). The CDR3 coding sequence is TGTGCCAGTAGTATGGTATATCAGGAGACCCAGTACTTC. Translating it yields CASSMVYQETQYF.

In its sample, this clone was seen once. The chain carries TRBV6-5 and TRBJ1-3, with no clear D. The germline V and J ends were trimmed by 9 bases and 1 base, with 13 bases remaining between them. The CDR3 length is 14 residues. The germline gives CDR1 MNHEY, CDR2 SVGAGI. This chain's CDR3 is CASLPKGSGNTIYF. The CDR3 DNA is TGTGCCAGTCTCCCAAAGGGTTCTGGAAACACCATATATTTT.

J is TRBJ2-7 and V is TRBV27, with 10 bases that match TRBD2. J was trimmed by 5 bases and V by 2 bases; bases with no gene match: 12. Germline V lookup: CDR1 MNHEY, CDR2 SMNVEV (reference sequence). The CDR3 consists of 17 residues. The CDR3 DNA sequence: TGTGCCAGCAGTTTAACGGCAGCGGGAGGGCCCATCCACGAGCAGTACTTC. Protein: CASSLTAAGGPIHEQYF.

The V gene is TRBV6-5, the J gene TRBJ2-7, with 8 positions matching TRBD2. CDR1 and CDR2 (germline): MNHEY, SVGAGI. Losses at the gene ends were 2 bases for V and 2 bases for J; bases not matched to a gene: 5. This CDR3 contains 15 residues. CDR3 bases: TGTGCCAGCAGTTACGGCGGGAGGTTCGCCTACGAGCAGTACTTC. Protein: CASSYGGRFAYEQYF.

The rearrangement uses TRBV6-5 and TRBJ1-3; D gene ambiguous. V lost 6 bases, J lost 0 bases, and 12 bases lay in between. CDR3 size: 15 residues. Germline V CDR1 and CDR2: MNHEY, SVGAGI. CDR3 amino acids: CASRYKGNSGNTIYF. The CDR3 DNA is TGTGCCAGCAGATACAAGGGCAACTCTGGAAACACCATATATTTT.

This clone has more than one count but fewer than ten. J is TRBJ2-7 and V is TRBV19, with 7 nucleotides matching TRBD2. This CDR3 has 14 amino acids. Looked up from germline, CDR1 is LNHDA and CDR2 is SQIVND (reference sequence). The J segment lost 5 bases and the V segment lost 5 bases, leaving 9 bases of the junction unmatched. The DNA of the CDR3 is TGTGCCAGTAGTCCCCTGGGGAGGGAACACGAGCAGTACTTC. This translates into CASSPLGREHEQYF.

This chain links TRBV6-6 with TRBJ1-5, with 8 bases that match TRBD1. Germline CDR1 is MNHNY and CDR2 is SVGAGI (reference sequence). V dropped 2 bases and J dropped 5; count of bases not matched to a gene: 8. The CDR3 extends over 16 amino acids. In nucleotides, the CDR3 is TGTGCCAGCAGTTACACTCAGGGGGCAAACGATCAGCCCCAGCATTTT. This sequence encodes CASSYTQGANDQPQHF.

The rearrangement joins TRBV30 to TRBJ1-6; D is unclear. CDR3 length: 10 residues. V lost 2 bases, J lost 14 bases, and 7 bases lay in between. Germline V gene lookup returns CDR1 GTSNPN and CDR2 SVGIG (reference sequence). The CDR3 nucleotides read TGTGCCTGGAGTAGGGCGGCCCTCCACTTT. Its translation: CAWSRAALHF.

The chain recombines TRBV18 with TRBJ2-7; 8 bases agree with TRBD2. Germline CDR1 reads KGHSH; CDR2 reads LQKENI. The CDR3 totals 15 residues. V was pared by 2 bases and J by 7 bases, with 10 bases of the junction left unmatched. CDR3 sequence: CASSPLLAGSFEQYF. The DNA of the CDR3 is TGTGCCAGCTCACCATTATTAGCGGGATCTTTTGAGCAGTACTTC. Using reference TRBV18 and TRBJ2-7 for the parts outside the CDR3, the full variable domain is NAGVMQNPRHLVRRRGQEARLRCSPMKGHSHVYWYRQLPEEGLKFMVYLQKENIIDESGMPKERFSAEFPKEGPSILRIQQVVRGDSAAYFCASSPLLAGSFEQYFGPGTRLTVT.